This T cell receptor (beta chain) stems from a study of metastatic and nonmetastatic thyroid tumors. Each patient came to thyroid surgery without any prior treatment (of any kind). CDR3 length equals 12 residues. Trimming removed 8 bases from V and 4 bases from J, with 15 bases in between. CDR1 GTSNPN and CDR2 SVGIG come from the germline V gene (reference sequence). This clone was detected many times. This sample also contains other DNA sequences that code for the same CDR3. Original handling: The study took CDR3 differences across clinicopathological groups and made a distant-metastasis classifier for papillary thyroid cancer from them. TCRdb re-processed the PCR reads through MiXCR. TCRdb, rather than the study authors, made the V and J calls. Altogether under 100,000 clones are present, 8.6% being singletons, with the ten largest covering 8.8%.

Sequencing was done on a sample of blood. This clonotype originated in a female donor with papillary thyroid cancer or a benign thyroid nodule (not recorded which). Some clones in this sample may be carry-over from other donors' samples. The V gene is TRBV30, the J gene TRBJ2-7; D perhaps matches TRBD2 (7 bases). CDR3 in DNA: TGTGCCGGGGGGGCAGGGTGGTACGAGCAGTACTTC. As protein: CAGGAGWYEQYF.